The 7 T cell receptor beta chains presented below share a single source sample, sequenced in a study of PD-1 blockade in mismatch repair-deficient tumors (dated by TCRdb to 2016 to 2017). Libraries were constructed by the immunoSEQ multiplex PCR assay. TCRdb took over this immuneACCESS table, retaining in-frame rearrangements with V and J assigned. Such tables are incomplete; in checked studies, under half of the missing clones stem from an unresolved V gene, and the remainder is unexplained. For this sample there are about 40,000 clones; around 83% appear just once. The top ten clones comprise about 4% of the sample. This specimen was peripheral blood, taken 76 weeks after starting pembrolizumab. The receptors shown here come from an adult with mismatch repair-deficient cancer.

The chain recombines TRBV29-1 with TRBJ1-4; 7 nucleotides align to TRBD1. The CDR3 runs 13 residues. CDR1 is SQVTM and CDR2 is ANQGSEA in the germline V gene. Germline trimming cut 5 bases from V and 5 bases from J; bases unmatched to any gene: 5. CDR3 amino acids: CSVRRGLNEKLFF. The CDR3 DNA is TGCAGCGTTCGGAGGGGGCTGAATGAAAAACTGTTTTTT.

With respect to this clone: Distinct nucleotide sequences in the sample also encode this CDR3. V and J are TRBV5-6 and TRBJ2-5; D is undetermined. Germline CDR1 is SGHDT and CDR2 is YYEEEE. Deletions cut 4 bases from V and 1 base from J, with 2 bases between. The CDR3 runs to 11 residues. The CDR3 DNA reads TGTGCCAGCAGCCTCCAAGAGACCCAGTACTTC. Translating it yields CASSLQETQYF.

The chain couples TRBV2 to TRBJ2-7; D not certain. Germline CDR1 reads SNHLY; CDR2 reads FYNNEI. This CDR3 comprises 14 residues. V was trimmed by 9 bases and J by 0 bases, leaving 15 bases between them. CDR3 bases: TGTGCCAGTATACACATTTCCAGCTCCTACGAGCAGTACTTC. As protein: CASIHISSSYEQYF.

The chain couples TRBV5-6 to TRBJ1-5; D is unclear. Trimming removed 0 bases at V and 9 bases at J, with 16 bases between. This CDR3 has 15 amino acids. Germline V lookup: CDR1 SGHDT, CDR2 YYEEEE. The chain's CDR3 is CASSLGKGWGGPQHF. CDR3 nucleotides: TGTGCCAGCAGCTTGGGGAAGGGATGGGGTGGGCCCCAGCATTTT.

This clone has only a few counts. The chain uses TRBV28 and TRBJ2-5; tentatively, D is TRBD2 (5 bases). The CDR3 contains 13 residues. V dropped 2 bases and J dropped 6 bases, with 10 bases sitting between them. Germline-derived CDR1 and CDR2 are MDHEN and SYDVKM. CDR3 in amino acids: CASSLEGVKTQYF. The CDR3 DNA follows: TGTGCCAGCAGTTTAGAGGGAGTGAAGACCCAGTACTTC.

The chain has TRBV7-9 and TRBJ2-1, with TRBD2 matching 10 bases. CDR3 size: 13 residues. V shed 5 bases and J 10 bases; nucleotides not matched to a gene: 5. The V gene's germline CDR1 is SEHNR and CDR2 FQNEAQ (reference sequence). The CDR3, as DNA: TGTGCCAGCAGCCCCGAGCGGGAGGGGGAGCAGTTCTTC. It yields the protein CASSPEREGEQFF.

This clone came up a few times. V and J are TRBV7-9 and TRBJ1-3; D call uncertain. V lost 5 bases, J lost 7 bases, and 18 bases lay in between. The CDR3 runs to 15 residues. From germline, CDR1 is SEHNR and CDR2 FQNEAQ (reference sequence). CDR3 in amino acids: CASSPKQRLDNTIYF. CDR3 DNA: TGTGCCAGCAGCCCTAAACAGAGACTGGACAACACCATATATTTT.